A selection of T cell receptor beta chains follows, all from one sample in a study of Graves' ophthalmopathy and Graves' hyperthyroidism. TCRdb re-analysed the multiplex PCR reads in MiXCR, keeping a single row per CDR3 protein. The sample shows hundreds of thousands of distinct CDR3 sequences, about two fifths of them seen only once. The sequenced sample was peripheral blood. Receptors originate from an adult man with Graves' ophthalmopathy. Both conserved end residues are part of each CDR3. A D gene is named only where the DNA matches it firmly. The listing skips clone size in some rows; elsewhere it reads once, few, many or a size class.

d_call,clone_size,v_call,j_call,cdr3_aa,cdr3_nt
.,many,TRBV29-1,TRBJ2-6,CSVLSGANVLTF,TGCAGCGTCCTATCTGGGGCCAACGTCCTGACTTTC
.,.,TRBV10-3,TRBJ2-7,CAIRRGASLSYEQYF,TGTGCCATCAGGAGAGGGGCTTCCTTAAGCTACGAGCAGTACTTC
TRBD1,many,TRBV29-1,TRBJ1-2,CSGSTGHYGYTF,TGCAGCGGCTCGACAGGGCACTATGGCTACACCTTC
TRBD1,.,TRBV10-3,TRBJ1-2,CASKTGQGPYYGYTF,TGTGCCAGCAAGACCGGACAGGGTCCTTACTATGGCTACACCTTC
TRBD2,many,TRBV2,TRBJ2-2,CAIAGAGGGTGELFF,TGTGCCATCGCCGGCGCGGGGGGGGGCACCGGGGAGCTGTTTTTT
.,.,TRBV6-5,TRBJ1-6,CAIGAGPRSPLHF,TGTGCCATCGGCGCAGGGCCTAGGTCACCCCTCCACTTT
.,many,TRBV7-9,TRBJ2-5,CASSLGTAQETQYF,TGTGCCAGCAGCCTAGGGACCGCTCAAGAGACCCAGTACTTC
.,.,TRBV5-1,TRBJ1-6,CASSLGVRGFNSPLHF,TGCGCCAGCAGCTTGGGAGTTCGGGGTTTTAATTCACCCCTCCACTTT
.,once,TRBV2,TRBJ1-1,CASSGTGQTTNTEAFF,TGTGCCAGCAGCGGTACGGGACAAACCACGAACACTGAAGCTTTCTTT
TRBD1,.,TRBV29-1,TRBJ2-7,CRGDRDNTYEQYF,TGCAGGGGGGACAGGGATAATACCTACGAGCAGTACTTC
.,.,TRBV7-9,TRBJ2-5,CASSLGTAFQETQYF,TGTGCCAGCAGCTTAGGGACAGCCTTCCAAGAGACCCAGTACTTC
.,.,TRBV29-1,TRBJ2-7,CSVGGPAYEQYF,TGCAGCGTTGGTGGGCCAGCCTACGAGCAGTACTTC
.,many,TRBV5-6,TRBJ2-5,CASSSRPRYQETQYF,TGTGCCAGCAGCAGCCGACCGAGGTACCAAGAGACCCAGTACTTC
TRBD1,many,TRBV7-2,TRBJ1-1,CASSFLQGVTEAFF,TGTGCCAGCAGCTTCCTACAGGGGGTAACTGAAGCTTTCTTT
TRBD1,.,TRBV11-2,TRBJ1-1,CASSLVPGTGVWGTEAFF,TGTGCCAGCAGCTTAGTACCCGGGACAGGGGTTTGGGGCACTGAAGCTTTCTTT
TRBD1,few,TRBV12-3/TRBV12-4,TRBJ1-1,CASTPGTGNTHTEAFF,TGTGCCAGCACTCCCGGGACAGGGAATACCCACACTGAAGCTTTCTTT
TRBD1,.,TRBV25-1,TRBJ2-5,CASLTQGEETQYF,TGTGCCAGCCTAACCCAGGGGGAAGAGACCCAGTACTTC
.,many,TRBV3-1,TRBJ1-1,CASSQGTNTEAFF,TGTGCCAGCAGCCAAGGAACTAACACTGAAGCTTTCTTT
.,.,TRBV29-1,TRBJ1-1,CSVDPDLARGAFF,TGCAGCGTTGACCCTGACCTCGCCCGGGGAGCTTTCTTT
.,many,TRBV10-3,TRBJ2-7,CAISEGASYEQYF,TGTGCCATCAGTGAGGGGGCGTCTTACGAGCAGTACTTC
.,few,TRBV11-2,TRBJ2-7,CASGRRFDEQYF,TGTGCCAGCGGGAGGAGGTTCGACGAGCAGTACTTC
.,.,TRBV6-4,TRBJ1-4,CASSDWGWNEKLFF,TGTGCCAGCAGTGACTGGGGGTGGAATGAAAAACTGTTTTTT
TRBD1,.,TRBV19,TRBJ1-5,CASSKSPGQGAGQPQHF,TGTGCCAGTAGTAAAAGTCCGGGACAGGGGGCCGGTCAGCCCCAGCATTTT
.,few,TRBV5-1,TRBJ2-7,CASSLAPADSLKIYEQYF,TGTGCCAGCAGCTTGGCCCCCGCGGACAGCCTTAAAATCTACGAGCAGTACTTC
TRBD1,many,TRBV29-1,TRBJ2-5,CSVEQWAGGPISLETQYF,TGCAGCGTTGAACAGTGGGCAGGGGGTCCAATATCCCTGGAGACCCAGTACTTC
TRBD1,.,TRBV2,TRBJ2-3,CASSDGTGTDTQYF,TGTGCCAGCAGTGACGGGACAGGCACAGATACGCAGTATTTT
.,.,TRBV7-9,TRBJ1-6,CASSRAGVADSPLHF,TGTGCCAGCAGCAGGGCTGGGGTGGCAGATTCACCCCTCCACTTT
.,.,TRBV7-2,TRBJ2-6,CASSLGGSEANVLTF,TGTGCCAGCAGCTTAGGAGGGTCGGAGGCCAACGTCCTGACTTTC
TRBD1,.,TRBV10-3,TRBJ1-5,CAIRGQGSTGAQHF,TGTGCCATCAGGGGACAGGGATCGACCGGGGCCCAGCATTTT
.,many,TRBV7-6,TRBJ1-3,CASSVRQPLSGNTIYF,TGTGCCAGCAGCGTCAGGCAGCCCCTCTCTGGAAACACCATATATTTT
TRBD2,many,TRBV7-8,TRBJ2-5,CASSLGLAGTQYF,TGTGCCAGCAGCTTAGGACTAGCGGGGACCCAGTACTTC
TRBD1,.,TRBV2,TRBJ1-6,CASSGQGLSPLHF,TGTGCCAGCAGCGGACAGGGGCTCTCACCCCTCCACTTT
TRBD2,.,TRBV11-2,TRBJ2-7,CASGGRGGIEVEQYF,TGTGCCAGCGGAGGCCGGGGGGGGATAGAAGTCGAGCAGTACTTC
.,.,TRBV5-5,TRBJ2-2,CASSPEVSGDPFTGELFF,TGTGCCAGCAGCCCGGAGGTATCAGGGGACCCCTTCACCGGGGAGCTGTTTTTT
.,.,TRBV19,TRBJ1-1,CACSIGGYTEAFF,TGTGCCTGTAGTATCGGGGGGTACACTGAAGCTTTCTTT
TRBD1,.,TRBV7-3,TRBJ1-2,CASSSGGGGTHGYTF,TGTGCCAGCAGCTCAGGGGGGGGCGGGACCCATGGCTACACCTTC
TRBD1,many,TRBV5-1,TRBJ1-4,CASSTWTGTNEKLFF,TGCGCCAGCAGCACCTGGACAGGGACTAATGAAAAACTGTTTTTT
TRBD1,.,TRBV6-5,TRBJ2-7,CASSTRRDRGGEQYF,TGTGCCAGCAGCACACGGCGGGACAGGGGAGGCGAGCAGTACTTC
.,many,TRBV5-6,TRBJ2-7,CASSPGYQYF,TGTGCCAGCAGCCCGGGATACCAGTACTTC
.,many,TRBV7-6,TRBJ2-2,CASSLDSGELFF,TGTGCCAGCAGCCTCGACAGCGGGGAGCTGTTTTTT
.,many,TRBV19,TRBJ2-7,CASSKTVIYEQYF,TGTGCCAGTAGTAAGACTGTGATCTACGAGCAGTACTTC
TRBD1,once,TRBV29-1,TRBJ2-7,CSARQGVIEQYF,TGCAGCGCCCGACAGGGGGTGATCGAGCAGTACTTC
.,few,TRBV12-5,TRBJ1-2,CASVPAGGSRGYTF,TGTGCTAGTGTCCCGGCGGGGGGTAGTCGAGGCTACACCTTC
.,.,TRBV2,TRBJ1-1,CASSKVGVVGTEAFF,TGTGCCAGCAGCAAAGTGGGGGTTGTAGGCACTGAAGCTTTCTTT
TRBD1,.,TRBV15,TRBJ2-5,CATSSRGQGGETQYF,TGTGCCACCAGCAGTCGCGGACAGGGGGGGGAGACCCAGTACTTC
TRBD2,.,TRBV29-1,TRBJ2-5,CSVQAGTSEETQYF,TGCAGCGTTCAGGCCGGGACTAGTGAAGAGACCCAGTACTTC
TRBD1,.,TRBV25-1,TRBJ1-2,CASSIEDRPTGPYGYTF,TGTGCCAGCTCCATTGAAGATCGCCCGACAGGGCCATATGGCTACACCTTC
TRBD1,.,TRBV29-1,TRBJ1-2,CSYWTGDYGYTF,TGCAGTTATTGGACAGGGGACTATGGCTACACCTTC
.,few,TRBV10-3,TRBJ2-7,CAWSSAASYEQYF,TGTGCCTGGAGTTCAGCCGCCTCCTACGAGCAGTACTTC
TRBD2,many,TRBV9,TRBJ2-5,CASSHTGLANQETQYF,TGTGCCAGCAGCCACACGGGACTAGCCAACCAAGAGACCCAGTACTTC
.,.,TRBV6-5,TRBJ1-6,CASKWEPYNSPLHF,TGTGCCAGCAAATGGGAACCCTATAATTCACCCCTCCACTTT